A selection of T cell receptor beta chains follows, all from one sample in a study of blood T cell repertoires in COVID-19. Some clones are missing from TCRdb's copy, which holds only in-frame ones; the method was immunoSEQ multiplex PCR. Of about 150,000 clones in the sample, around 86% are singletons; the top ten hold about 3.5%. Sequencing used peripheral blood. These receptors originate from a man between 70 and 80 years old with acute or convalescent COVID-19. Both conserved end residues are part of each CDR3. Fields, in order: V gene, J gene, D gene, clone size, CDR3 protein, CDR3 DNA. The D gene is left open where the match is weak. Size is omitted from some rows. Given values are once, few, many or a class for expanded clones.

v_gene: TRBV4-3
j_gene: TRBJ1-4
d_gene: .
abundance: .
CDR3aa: CASSQGQGSEKLFF
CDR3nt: TGCGCCAGCAGCCAAGGGCAGGGATCTGAAAAACTGTTTTTT

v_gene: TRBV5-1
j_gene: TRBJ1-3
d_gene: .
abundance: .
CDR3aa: CASSLGTGGNTIYF
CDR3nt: TGCGCCAGCAGCTTGGGTACAGGGGGAAACACCATATATTTT

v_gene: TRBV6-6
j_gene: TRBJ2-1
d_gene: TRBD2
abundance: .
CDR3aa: CASSRASGPYNEQFF
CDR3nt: TGTGCCAGCAGCCGAGCTAGCGGACCCTACAATGAGCAGTTCTTC

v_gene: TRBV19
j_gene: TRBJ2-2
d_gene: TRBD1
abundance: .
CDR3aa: CASSQNRGNTGELFF
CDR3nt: TGTGCCAGTAGCCAAAACAGGGGTAACACCGGGGAGCTGTTTTTT

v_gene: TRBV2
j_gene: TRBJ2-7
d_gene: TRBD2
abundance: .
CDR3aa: CASRGTSSYEQYF
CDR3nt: TGTGCCAGCAGGGGGACTAGTTCGTACGAGCAGTACTTC

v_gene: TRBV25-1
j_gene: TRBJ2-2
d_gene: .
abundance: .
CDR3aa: CASREGAGELFF
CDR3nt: TGTGCCAGCAGAGAGGGGGCCGGGGAGCTGTTTTTT

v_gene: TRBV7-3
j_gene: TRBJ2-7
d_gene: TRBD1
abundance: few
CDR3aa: CASSFRQGGFHEQYF
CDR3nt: TGTGCCAGCAGCTTCCGACAGGGGGGTTTCCACGAGCAGTACTTC

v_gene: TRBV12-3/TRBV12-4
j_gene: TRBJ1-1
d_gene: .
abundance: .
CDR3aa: CASSLMGATEAFF
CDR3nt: TGTGCCAGCAGTTTAATGGGAGCCACTGAAGCTTTCTTT

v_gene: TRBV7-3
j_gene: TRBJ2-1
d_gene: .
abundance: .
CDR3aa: CASSLTTYNEQFF
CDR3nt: TGTGCCAGCAGCTTGACGACATACAATGAGCAGTTCTTC

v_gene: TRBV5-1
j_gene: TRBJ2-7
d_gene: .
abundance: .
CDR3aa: CASSQGGVSYEQYF
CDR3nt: TGCGCCAGCAGTCAAGGCGGGGTTTCCTACGAGCAGTACTTC

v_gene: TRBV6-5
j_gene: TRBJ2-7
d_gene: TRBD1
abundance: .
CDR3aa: CASRLAGTGGSEQYF
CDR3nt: TGTGCCAGCAGGCTTGCCGGGACAGGGGGCTCCGAGCAGTACTTC

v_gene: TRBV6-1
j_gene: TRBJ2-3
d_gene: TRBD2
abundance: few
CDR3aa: CASSANSGSGGATDTQYF
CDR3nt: TGTGCCAGCAGTGCTAATAGCGGGAGTGGTGGGGCCACAGATACGCAGTATTTT

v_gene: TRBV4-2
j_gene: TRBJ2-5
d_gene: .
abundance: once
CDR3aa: CASSQGGQRNQETQYF
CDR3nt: TGTGCCAGCAGCCAAGGCGGACAGAGAAACCAAGAGACCCAGTACTTC

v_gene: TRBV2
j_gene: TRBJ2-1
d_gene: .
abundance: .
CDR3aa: CASSEQTTKGNEQFF
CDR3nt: TGTGCCAGCAGTGAGCAGACTACCAAAGGTAATGAGCAGTTCTTC

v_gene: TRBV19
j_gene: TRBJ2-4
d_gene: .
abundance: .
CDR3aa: CASRDTGLIAKNIQYF
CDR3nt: TGTGCCAGTAGAGATACAGGCTTGATAGCCAAAAACATTCAGTACTTC

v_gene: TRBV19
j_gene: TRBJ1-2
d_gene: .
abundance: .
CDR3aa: CASSIYIDYGYTF
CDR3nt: TGTGCCAGTAGTATTTACATTGACTATGGCTACACCTTC

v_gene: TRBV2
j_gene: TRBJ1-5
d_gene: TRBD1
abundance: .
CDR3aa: CASSGQGINQPQHF
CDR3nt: TGTGCCAGCAGTGGACAGGGGATAAATCAGCCCCAGCATTTT

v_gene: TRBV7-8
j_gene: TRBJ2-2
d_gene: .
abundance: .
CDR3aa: CASTLTRNTGELFF
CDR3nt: TGTGCCAGCACCTTAACCAGGAACACCGGGGAGCTGTTTTTT

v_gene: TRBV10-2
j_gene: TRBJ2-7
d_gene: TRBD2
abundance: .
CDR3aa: CASSVQAGGAGYEQYF
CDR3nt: TGCGCCAGCAGTGTACAAGCGGGAGGGGCGGGATACGAGCAGTACTTC

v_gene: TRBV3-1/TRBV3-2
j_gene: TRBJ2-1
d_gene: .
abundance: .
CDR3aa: CASSVLYNEQFF
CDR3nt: TGTGCCAGCAGCGTACTCTACAATGAGCAGTTCTTC

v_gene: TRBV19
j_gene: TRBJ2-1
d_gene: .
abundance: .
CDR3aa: CASSPPIAAYNEQFF
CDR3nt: TGTGCCAGTAGCCCTCCCATAGCGGCCTACAATGAGCAGTTCTTC

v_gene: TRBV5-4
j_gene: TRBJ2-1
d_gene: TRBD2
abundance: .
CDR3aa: CASSLPPVAGYNEQFF
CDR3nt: TGTGCCAGCAGCCTTCCTCCAGTAGCGGGGTACAATGAGCAGTTCTTC

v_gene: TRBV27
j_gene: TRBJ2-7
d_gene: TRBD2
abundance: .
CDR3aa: CASSLRPGTSGPYEQYF
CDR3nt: TGTGCCAGCAGTCTCCGCCCCGGGACTAGCGGGCCATACGAGCAGTACTTC

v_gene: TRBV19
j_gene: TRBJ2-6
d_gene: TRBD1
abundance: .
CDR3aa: CASTDRQISGANVLTF
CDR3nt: TGTGCCAGTACGGACAGGCAGATCTCTGGGGCCAACGTCCTGACTTTC

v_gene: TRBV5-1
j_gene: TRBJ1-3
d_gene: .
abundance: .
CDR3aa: CASSPDSIKGTIYF
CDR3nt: TGCGCCAGCAGCCCGGACAGCATCAAGGGGACCATATATTTT

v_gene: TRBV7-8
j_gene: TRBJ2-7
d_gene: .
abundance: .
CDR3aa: CASSFERVGLHEQYF
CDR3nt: TGTGCCAGCAGCTTCGAGAGGGTCGGACTACACGAGCAGTACTTC

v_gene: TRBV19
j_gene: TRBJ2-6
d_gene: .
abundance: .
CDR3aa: CASSIGGDSGANVLTF
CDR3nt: TGTGCCAGTAGTATAGGGGGGGACTCTGGGGCCAACGTCCTGACTTTC

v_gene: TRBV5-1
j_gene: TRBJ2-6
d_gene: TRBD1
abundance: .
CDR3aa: CASSLQTGLTGANVLTF
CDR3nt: TGCGCCAGCAGCTTGCAGACAGGGCTTACTGGGGCCAACGTCCTGACTTTC

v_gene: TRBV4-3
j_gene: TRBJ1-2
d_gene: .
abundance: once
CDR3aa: CASSHVPGDGYTF
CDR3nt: TGCGCCAGCAGCCACGTTCCGGGAGACGGCTACACCTTC

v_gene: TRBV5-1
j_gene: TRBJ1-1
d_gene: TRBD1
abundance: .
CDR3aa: CASSFRTGDTEAFF
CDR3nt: TGCGCCAGCAGCTTCAGGACAGGAGACACTGAAGCTTTCTTT

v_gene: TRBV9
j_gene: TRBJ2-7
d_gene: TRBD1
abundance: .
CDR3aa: CASSVGNRGNEQYF
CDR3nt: TGTGCCAGCAGCGTAGGAAACAGGGGGAACGAGCAGTACTTC

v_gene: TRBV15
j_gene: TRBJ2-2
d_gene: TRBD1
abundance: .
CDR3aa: CATSRDGQANTGELFF
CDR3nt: TGTGCCACCAGCAGAGATGGACAGGCAAACACCGGGGAGCTGTTTTTT

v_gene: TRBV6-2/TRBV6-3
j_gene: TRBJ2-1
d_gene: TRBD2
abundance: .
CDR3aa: CASSYEGAGLNNEQFF
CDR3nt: TGTGCCAGCAGTTACGAAGGCGCGGGACTAAACAATGAGCAGTTCTTC

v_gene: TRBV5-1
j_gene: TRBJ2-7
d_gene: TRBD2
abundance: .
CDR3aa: CASSPSSGRDHEQYF
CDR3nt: TGCGCCAGCAGCCCTTCTAGCGGGAGGGACCACGAGCAGTACTTC

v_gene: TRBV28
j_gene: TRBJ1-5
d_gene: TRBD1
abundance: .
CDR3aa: CASRGQLNQPQHF
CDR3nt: TGTGCCAGCAGGGGACAGCTCAATCAGCCCCAGCATTTT

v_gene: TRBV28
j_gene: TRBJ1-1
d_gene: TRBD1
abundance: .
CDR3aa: CASSLAGQVNTEAFF
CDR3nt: TGTGCCAGCAGTTTAGCGGGACAGGTTAACACTGAAGCTTTCTTT

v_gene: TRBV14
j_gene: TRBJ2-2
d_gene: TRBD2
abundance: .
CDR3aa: CASSPLASSYTGELFF
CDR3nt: TGTGCCAGCAGCCCACTAGCGTCAAGTTACACCGGGGAGCTGTTTTTT

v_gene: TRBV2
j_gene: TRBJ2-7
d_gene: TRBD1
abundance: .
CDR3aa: CASSVEGGGVYEQYF
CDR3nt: TGTGCCAGCAGTGTAGAAGGGGGCGGCGTTTACGAGCAGTACTTC

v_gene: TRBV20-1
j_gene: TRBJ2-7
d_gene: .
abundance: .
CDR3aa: CSASRSGSYEQYF
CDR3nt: TGCAGTGCTAGTCGGTCAGGGTCCTACGAGCAGTACTTC

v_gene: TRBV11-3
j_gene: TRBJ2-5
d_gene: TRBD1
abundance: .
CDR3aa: CASSTGQGGTQYF
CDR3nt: TGTGCCAGCAGCACAGGACAGGGAGGGACCCAGTACTTC

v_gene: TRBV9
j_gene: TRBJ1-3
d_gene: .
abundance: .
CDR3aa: CASSVGVRLSGNTIYF
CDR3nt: TGTGCCAGCAGCGTAGGGGTCAGGCTCTCTGGAAACACCATATATTTT

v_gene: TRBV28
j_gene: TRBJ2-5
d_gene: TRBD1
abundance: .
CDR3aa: CASSTPGTGGPETQYF
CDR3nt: TGTGCCAGCAGTACACCCGGGACAGGGGGCCCAGAGACCCAGTACTTC

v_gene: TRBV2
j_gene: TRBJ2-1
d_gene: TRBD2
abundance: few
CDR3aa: CASSYSGERQFF
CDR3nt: TGTGCCAGCAGTTATAGCGGGGAAAGGCAGTTCTTC

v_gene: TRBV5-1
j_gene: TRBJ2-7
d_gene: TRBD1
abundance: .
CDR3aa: CASSLETGEAYEQYF
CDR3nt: TGCGCCAGCAGCTTGGAGACAGGGGAGGCCTACGAGCAGTACTTC

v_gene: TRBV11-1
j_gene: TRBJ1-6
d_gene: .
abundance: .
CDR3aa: CASSLTGGSPLHF
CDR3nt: TGTGCCAGCAGCTTAACAGGTGGATCACCCCTCCACTTT

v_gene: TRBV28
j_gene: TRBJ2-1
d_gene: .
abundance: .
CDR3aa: CASRPPGMGYEQFF
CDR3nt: TGTGCCAGCAGACCCCCAGGGATGGGATATGAGCAGTTCTTC

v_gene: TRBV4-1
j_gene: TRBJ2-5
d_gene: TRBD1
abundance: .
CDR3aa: CASSKGQGVSETQYF
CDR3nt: TGCGCCAGCAGCAAAGGACAGGGGGTGAGTGAGACCCAGTACTTC

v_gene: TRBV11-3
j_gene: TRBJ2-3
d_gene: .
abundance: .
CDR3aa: CASSLDRADTQYF
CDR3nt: TGTGCCAGCAGCTTAGATCGGGCAGATACGCAGTATTTT

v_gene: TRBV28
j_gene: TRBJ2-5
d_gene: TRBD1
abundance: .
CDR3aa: CASSPMGQKQETQYF
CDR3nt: TGTGCCAGCAGTCCCATGGGACAGAAGCAAGAGACCCAGTACTTC

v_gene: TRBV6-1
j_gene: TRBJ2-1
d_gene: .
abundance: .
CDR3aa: CASSEWRVVGDEQFF
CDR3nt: TGTGCCAGCAGTGAATGGAGGGTGGTAGGCGATGAGCAGTTCTTC

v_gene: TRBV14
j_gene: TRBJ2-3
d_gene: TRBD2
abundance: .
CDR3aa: CASSPRLAGPTDTQYF
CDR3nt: TGTGCCAGCAGCCCTAGGCTAGCGGGTCCCACAGATACGCAGTATTTT

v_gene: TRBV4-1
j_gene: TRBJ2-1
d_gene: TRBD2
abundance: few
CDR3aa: CASSQLAGGRNEQFF
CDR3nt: TGCGCCAGCAGCCAACTAGCGGGAGGGCGGAATGAGCAGTTCTTC